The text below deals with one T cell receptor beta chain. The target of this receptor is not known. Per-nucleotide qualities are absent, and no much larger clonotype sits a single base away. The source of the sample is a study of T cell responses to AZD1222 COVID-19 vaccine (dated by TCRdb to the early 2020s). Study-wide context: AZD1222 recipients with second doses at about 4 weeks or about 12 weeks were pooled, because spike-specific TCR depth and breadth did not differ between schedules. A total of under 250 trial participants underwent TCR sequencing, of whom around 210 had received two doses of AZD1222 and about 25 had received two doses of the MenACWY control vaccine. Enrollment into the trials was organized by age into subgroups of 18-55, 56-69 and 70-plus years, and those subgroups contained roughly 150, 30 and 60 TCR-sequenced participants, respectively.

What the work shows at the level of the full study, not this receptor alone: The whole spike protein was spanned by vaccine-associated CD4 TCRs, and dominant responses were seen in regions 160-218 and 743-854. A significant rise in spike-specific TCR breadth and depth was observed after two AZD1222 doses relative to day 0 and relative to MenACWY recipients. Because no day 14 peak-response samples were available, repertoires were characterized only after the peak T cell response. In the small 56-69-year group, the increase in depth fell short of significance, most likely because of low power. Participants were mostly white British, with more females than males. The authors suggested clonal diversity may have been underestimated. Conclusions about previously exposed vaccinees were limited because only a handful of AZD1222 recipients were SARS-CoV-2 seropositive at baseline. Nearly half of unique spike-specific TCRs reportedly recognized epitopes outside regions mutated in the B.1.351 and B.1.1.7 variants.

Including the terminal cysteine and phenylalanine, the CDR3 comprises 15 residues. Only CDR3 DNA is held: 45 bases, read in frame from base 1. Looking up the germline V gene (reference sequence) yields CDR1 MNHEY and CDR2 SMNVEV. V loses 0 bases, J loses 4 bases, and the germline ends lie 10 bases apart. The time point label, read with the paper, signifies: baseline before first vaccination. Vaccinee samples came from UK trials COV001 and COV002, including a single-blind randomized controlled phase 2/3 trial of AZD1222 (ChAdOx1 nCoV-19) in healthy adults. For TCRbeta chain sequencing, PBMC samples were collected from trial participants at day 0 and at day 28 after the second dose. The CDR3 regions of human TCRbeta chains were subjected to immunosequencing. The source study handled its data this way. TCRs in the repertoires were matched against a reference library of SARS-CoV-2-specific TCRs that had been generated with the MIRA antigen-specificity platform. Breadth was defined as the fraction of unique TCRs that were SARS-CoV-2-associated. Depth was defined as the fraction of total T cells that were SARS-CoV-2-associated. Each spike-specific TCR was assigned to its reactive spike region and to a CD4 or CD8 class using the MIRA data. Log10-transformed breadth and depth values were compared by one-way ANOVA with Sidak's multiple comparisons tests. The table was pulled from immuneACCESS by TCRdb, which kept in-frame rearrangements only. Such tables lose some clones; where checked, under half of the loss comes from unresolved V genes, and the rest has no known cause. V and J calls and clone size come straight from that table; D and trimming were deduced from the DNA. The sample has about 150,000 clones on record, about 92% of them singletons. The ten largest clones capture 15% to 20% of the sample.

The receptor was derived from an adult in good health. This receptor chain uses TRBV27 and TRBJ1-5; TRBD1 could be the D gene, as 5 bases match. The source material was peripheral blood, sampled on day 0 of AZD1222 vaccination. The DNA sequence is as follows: TGTGCCAGCAGTTTATCTTCAGGGTTAAATCAGCCCCAGCATTTT. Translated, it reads CASSLSSGLNQPQHF.